Below, one TCR beta chain is given with its context. Antigen unknown. The data belong to a study of cytomegalovirus exposure and HLA in healthy donors. The PCR ran on 60 Vbeta and 13 Jbeta primers. Assay used: immunoSEQ multiplex PCR; TCRdb lists only in-frame clones, some missing. The table has some 140,000 clones, 80% seen once. Germline loops: CDR1 SGHVS, CDR2 FQNEAQ. The CDR3 runs 15 residues. After removal of 5 bases from V and 2 bases from J, the junction contained 8 bases not matched to a gene. Study-level results: A later analysis found TCR association rates differed by HLA locus, highest for DRB1 and lowest for HLA-C. Whilst most TCR sequences proved rare, a subset of public TCRs occurred across many donors. A list of around 160 TCR beta chains associated with cytomegalovirus was given. Per a later analysis, under 20,000 TCR beta sequences showed association with HLA alleles at 0.05 false discovery rate.

The chain links TRBV7-8 to TRBJ1-2; 7 bases fit TRBD1. Input material: PBMCs. The clonotype comes from a man aged 25-45 years in good health and CMV-seropositive. Here the CDR3 DNA reads TGTGCCAGCAGCGATACCGGACAGGCCAACTATGGCTACACCTTC. Translating gives CASSDTGQANYGYTF. Together with reference TRBV7-8 and TRBJ1-2, the CDR3 gives the full variable domain: GAGVSQSPRYKVAKRGQDVALRCDPISGHVSLFWYQQALGQGPEFLTYFQNEAQLDKSGLPSDRFFAERPEGSVSTLKIQRTQQEDSAVYLCASSDTGQANYGYTFGSGTRLTVV.